The clone carrying this TCR beta chain was seen more than once but under ten times. The antigen is unknown. RNA transcripts yielded amplified TCR beta CDR3 regions. A first-round RT-PCR of the TCR CDR3 used the HTBI primer set. MiXCR, run by TCRdb on the multiplex PCR reads, gives a single entry per CDR3 protein. The sample comprises 750,000 to 900,000 distinct CDR3 sequences, roughly 40% of which are singletons, and around 9.3% rests with the top ten. Germline V gene data show CDR1 as SGHTA and CDR2 as FQGNSA. V gave up 5 bases and J gave up 9 bases, with 17 bases separating them. This CDR3 has 15 amino acids. These data belong to a study of T cells in Graves' hyperthyroidism and ophthalmopathy. Study-level information: Peripheral blood sampling occurred at initial diagnosis, before any treatment. Study outcomes and limitations: Most clonotypes expanded in thyroid above 0.001 were likewise present in blood.

No progression to ophthalmopathy during 18 months of follow-up defined stable disease. Each 10 ml fresh peripheral blood draw supplied the PBMCs. This clonotype was sampled from a man in his late teens or twenties with Graves' hyperthyroidism. The sequenced material came from blood. The chain has TRBV7-2 and TRBJ1-6; D possibly corresponds to TRBD1 (5 bases). The DNA of the CDR3 is TGTGCCAGCAGCCCAGGGTATCCACATCGTTCACCCCTCCACTTT. It codes for CASSPGYPHRSPLHF.